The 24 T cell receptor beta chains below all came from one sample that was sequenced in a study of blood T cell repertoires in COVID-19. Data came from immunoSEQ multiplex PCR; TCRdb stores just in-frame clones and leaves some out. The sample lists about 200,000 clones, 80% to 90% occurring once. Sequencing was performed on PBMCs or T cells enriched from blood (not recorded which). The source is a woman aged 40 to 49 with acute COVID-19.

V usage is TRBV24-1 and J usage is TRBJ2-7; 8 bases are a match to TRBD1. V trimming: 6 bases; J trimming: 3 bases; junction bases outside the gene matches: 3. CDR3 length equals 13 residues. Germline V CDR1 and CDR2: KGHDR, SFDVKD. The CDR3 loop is CATSPGQGYEQYF. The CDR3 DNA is TGTGCCACCAGTCCAGGACAGGGCTACGAGCAGTACTTC.

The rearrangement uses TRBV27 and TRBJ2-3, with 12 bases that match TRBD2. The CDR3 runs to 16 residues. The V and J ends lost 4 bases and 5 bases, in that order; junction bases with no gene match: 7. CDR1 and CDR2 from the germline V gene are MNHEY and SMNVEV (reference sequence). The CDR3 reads CASSSWTSGIGDTQYF. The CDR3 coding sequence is TGTGCCAGCAGTTCCTGGACTAGCGGGATAGGAGATACGCAGTATTTT.

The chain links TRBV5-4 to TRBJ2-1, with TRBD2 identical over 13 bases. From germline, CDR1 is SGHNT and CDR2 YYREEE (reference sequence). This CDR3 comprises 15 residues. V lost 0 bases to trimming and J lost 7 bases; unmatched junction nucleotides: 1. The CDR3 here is CASSLELAGGNEQFF. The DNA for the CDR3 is TGTGCCAGCAGCTTGGAACTAGCGGGGGGGAATGAGCAGTTCTTC. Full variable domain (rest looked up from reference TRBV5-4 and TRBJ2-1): ETGVTQSPTHLIKTRGQQVTLRCSSQSGHNTVSWYQQALGQGPQFIFQYYREEENGRGNFPPRFSGLQFPNYSSELNVNALELDDSALYLCASSLELAGGNEQFFGPGTRLTVL.

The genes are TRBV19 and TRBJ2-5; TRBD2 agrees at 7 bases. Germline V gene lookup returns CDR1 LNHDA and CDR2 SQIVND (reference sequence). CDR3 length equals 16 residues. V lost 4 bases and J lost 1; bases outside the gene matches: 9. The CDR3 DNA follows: TGTGCCAGTAGTACCTACTTCGGGGGGACCCAAGAGACCCAGTACTTC. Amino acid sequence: CASSTYFGGTQETQYF.

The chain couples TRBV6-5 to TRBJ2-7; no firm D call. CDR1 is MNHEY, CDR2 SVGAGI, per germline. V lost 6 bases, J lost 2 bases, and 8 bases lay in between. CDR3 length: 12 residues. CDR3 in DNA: TGTGCCAGCAGGGCTGGTACCTACGAGCAGTACTTC. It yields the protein CASRAGTYEQYF.

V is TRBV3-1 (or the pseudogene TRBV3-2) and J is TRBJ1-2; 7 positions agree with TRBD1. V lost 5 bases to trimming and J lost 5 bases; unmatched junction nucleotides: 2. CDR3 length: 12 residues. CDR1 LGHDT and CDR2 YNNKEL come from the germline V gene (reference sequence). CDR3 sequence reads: CASSDREYGYTF. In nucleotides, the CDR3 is TGTGCCAGCAGCGACAGGGAGTATGGCTACACCTTC.

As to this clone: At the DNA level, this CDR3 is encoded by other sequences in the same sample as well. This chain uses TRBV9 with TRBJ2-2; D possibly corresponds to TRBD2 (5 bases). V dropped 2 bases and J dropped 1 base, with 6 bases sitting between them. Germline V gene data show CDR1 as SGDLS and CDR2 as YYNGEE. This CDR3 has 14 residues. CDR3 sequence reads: CASSVAGNTGELFF. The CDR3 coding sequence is TGTGCCAGCAGCGTCGCGGGGAACACCGGGGAGCTGTTTTTT.

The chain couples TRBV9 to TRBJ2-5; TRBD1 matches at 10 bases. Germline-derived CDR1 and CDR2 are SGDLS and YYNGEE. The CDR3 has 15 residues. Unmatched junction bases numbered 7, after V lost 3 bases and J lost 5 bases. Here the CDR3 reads CASSAGTGVVETQYF. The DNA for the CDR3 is TGTGCCAGCAGCGCCGGGACAGGGGTTGTGGAGACCCAGTACTTC.

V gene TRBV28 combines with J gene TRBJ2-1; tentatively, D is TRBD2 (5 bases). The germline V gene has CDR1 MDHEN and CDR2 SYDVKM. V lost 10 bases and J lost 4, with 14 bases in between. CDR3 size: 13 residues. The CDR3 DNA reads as TGTGCCAATGGAGGTATGCGGTACAATGAGCAGTTCTTC. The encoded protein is CANGGMRYNEQFF. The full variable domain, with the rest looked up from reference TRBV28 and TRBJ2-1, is DVKVTQSSRYLVKRTGEKVFLECVQDMDHENMFWYRQDPGLGLRLIYFSYDVKMKEKGDIPEGYSVSREKKERFSLILESASTNQTSMYLCANGGMRYNEQFFGPGTRLTVL.

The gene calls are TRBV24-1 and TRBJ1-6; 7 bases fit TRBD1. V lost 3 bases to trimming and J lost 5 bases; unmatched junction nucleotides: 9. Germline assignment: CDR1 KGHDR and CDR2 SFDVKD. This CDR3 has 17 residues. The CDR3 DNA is TGTGCCACCAGTGATCTTACAGGGGATCTTGATAATTCACCCCTCCACTTT. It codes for CATSDLTGDLDNSPLHF.

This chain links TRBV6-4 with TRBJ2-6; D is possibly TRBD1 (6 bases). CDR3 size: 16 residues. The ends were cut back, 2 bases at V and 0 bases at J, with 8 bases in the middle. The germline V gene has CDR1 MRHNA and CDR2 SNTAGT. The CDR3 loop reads CASSDIGGSGANVLTF. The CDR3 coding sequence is TGTGCCAGCAGTGACATAGGGGGCTCTGGGGCCAACGTCCTGACTTTC.

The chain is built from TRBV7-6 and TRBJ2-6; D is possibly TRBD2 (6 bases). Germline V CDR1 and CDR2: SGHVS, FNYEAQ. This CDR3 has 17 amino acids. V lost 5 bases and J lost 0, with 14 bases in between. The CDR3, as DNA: TGTGCCAGCAGCCCCGATGGGGGGATCTCTGGGGCCAACGTCCTGACTTTC. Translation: CASSPDGGISGANVLTF.

The CDR3 nucleotides are TGCGCCAGCAGCTTTTCGGCTAGCGCGAGAACAGATACGCAGTATTTT. Protein sequence: CASSFSASARTDTQYF. The V gene is TRBV5-1, the J gene TRBJ2-3, with a possible D match to TRBD2 (6 bases). This CDR3 comprises 16 residues. The germline V gene encodes CDR1 SGHRS and CDR2 YFSETQ. V dropped 2 bases and J dropped 3 bases, with 16 bases sitting between them.

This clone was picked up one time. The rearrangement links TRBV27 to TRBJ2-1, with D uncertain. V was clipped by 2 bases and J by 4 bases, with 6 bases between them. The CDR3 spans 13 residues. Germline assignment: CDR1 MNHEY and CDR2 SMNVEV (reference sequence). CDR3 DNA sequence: TGTGCCAGCAGTTTAGCCGGGTACAATGAGCAGTTCTTC. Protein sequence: CASSLAGYNEQFF.

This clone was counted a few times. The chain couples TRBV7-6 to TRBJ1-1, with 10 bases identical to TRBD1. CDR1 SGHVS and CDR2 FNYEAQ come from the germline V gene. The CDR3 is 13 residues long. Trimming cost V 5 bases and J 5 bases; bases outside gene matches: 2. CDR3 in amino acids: CASSTDRGTEAFF. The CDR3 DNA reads TGTGCCAGCAGCACGGACAGGGGGACTGAAGCTTTCTTT.

CDR3: CASSLTVTTGAGTEAFF. Here the CDR3 DNA reads TGCGCCAGCAGCCTCACGGTGACGACAGGCGCAGGGACTGAAGCTTTCTTT. This chain joins TRBV4-3 and TRBJ1-1, with D maybe TRBD1 (6 bases). The CDR3 runs 17 residues. With 4 bases removed from V and 5 bases from J, the gap between germline ends came to 23 bases. Per the germline V gene, CDR1 is LGHNA and CDR2 is YSLEER.

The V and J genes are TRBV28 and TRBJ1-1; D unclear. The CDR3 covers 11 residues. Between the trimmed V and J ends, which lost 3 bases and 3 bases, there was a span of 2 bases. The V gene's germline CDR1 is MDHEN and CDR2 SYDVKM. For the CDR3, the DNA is TGTGCCAGCAGTTTCTACACTGAAGCTTTCTTT. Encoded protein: CASSFYTEAFF.

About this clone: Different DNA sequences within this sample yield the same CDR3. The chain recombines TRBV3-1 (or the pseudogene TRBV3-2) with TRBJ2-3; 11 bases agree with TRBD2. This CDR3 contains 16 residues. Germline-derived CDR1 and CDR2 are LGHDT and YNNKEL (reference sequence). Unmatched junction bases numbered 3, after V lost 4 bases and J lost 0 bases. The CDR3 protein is CASSLRTSGSTDTQYF. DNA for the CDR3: TGTGCCAGCAGCCTTAGGACTAGCGGGAGCACAGATACGCAGTATTTT.

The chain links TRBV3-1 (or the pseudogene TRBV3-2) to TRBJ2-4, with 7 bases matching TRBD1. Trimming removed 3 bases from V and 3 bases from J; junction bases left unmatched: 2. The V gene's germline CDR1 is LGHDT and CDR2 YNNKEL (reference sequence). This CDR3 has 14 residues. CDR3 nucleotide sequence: TGTGCCAGCAGCCATGCAGGGGGCAAAAACATTCAGTACTTC. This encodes CASSHAGGKNIQYF.

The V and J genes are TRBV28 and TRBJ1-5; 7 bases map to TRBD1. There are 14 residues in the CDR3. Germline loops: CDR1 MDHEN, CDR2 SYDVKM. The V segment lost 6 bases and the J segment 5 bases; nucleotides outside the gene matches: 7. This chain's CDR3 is CASRYPQGYQPQHF. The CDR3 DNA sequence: TGTGCCAGCAGGTACCCACAGGGGTATCAGCCCCAGCATTTT.

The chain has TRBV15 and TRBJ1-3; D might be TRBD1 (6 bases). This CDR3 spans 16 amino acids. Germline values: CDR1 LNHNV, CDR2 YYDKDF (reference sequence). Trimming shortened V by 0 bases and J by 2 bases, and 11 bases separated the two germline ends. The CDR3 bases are TGTGCCACCAGCAGAGATCTGGGGGCAGCTGGAAACACCATATATTTT. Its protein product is CATSRDLGAAGNTIYF.

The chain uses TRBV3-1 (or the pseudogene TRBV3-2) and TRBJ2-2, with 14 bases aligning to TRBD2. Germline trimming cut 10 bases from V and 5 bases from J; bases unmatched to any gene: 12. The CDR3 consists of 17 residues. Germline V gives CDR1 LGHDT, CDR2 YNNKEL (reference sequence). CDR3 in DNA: TGTGCCACCGGATCGGGACTAGCGGGAGTCGGAACCGGGGAGCTGTTTTTT. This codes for CATGSGLAGVGTGELFF.

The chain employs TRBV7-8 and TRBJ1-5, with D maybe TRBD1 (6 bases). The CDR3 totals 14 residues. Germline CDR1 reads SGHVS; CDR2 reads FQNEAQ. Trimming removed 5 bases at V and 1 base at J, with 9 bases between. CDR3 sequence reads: CASSADRSNQPQHF. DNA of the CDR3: TGTGCCAGCAGCGCAGACAGGAGCAATCAGCCCCAGCATTTT.

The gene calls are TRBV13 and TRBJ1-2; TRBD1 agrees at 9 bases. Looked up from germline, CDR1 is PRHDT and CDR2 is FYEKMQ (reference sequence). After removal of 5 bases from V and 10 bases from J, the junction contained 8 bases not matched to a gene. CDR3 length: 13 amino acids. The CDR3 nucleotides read TGTGCCAGCAGCCCGGGACAGGGTTCTGACTACACCTTC. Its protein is CASSPGQGSDYTF.